This TCR beta chain is from a study of vaccination effects on CD4 cells after COVID-19. Investigators separated out CD4+ T cells once about 10 days of culture had passed. With regard to this clone: Its antigen is still unknown.

V lost 1 base, J lost 0 bases, and 8 bases stayed unmatched. Looked up from germline, CDR1 is LNHNV and CDR2 is YYDKDF (reference sequence). There are 17 residues in the CDR3. The data were produced by immunoSEQ multiplex PCR, yet TCRdb's version contains in-frame clones alone and is incomplete. The sample shows under 50,000 clones, about 74% of them seen only once. The rearrangement uses TRBV15 and TRBJ2-7; 8 bases map to TRBD1. The material sequenced was CD4+ T cells from PBMCs cultured without peptide, taken before COVID-19 vaccination. This TCR was recovered from a human donor who had a prior SARS-CoV-2 infection. CDR3 amino acids: CATSRVMDRATSYEQYF. CDR3 sequence (DNA): TGTGCCACCAGCAGAGTGATGGACAGGGCGACCTCCTACGAGCAGTACTTC.